This T cell receptor beta chain was recovered during a study of CD8 T cells in Susac syndrome. CDR1 and CDR2 (germline): MNHNY, SVGAGI (reference sequence). This CDR3 contains 14 residues. Trimming removed 7 bases at V and 5 bases at J, with 17 bases between. RNA amounts of about 0.5 to 1 ug underwent reverse transcription with random hexamers. TCRdb used MiXCR to reprocess the immunoSEQ multiplex PCR reads, holding one entry per CDR3 protein. The table records 65,000 to 100,000 distinct CDR3 sequences, 90% to 97% of them present only once. The source is a human donor with Susac syndrome. This rearrangement joins TRBV6-6 to TRBJ2-5, with D possibly matching TRBD2 (5 bases). Sample: CD8+ T cells from PBMCs. CDR3 DNA: TGTGCCAGCAAGATTGAGGGCGCCTTGGAGACCCAGTACTTC. As protein: CASKIEGALETQYF.